These T cell receptor beta chains were read from a single sample in a study of shared clonotypes between healthy human individuals. Sequencing used immunoSEQ multiplex PCR; TCRdb keeps in-frame clones, though not all of them. The sample gives a few hundred thousand clones, roughly 97% of which show up once; about 0.06% is in the top ten. The sample comprised naive CD4+ T cells sorted from blood. The receptors stem from a woman aged 30 to 39 in good health. Each CDR3 is given without its conserved first and last residue. D genes are given only for firm matches. The listing skips clone size in some rows; elsewhere it reads once, few, many or a size class.

J gene,D gene,clone size,V gene,CDR3 protein
TRBJ2-7,NA,once,TRBV28,ASSFQLLLNEQY
TRBJ2-7,NA,once,TRBV5-1,ASSLAGSGYEQY
TRBJ1-3,TRBD1,NA,TRBV29-1,SVELVTGAGNTIY
TRBJ2-3,TRBD2,NA,TRBV11-2,ASSLGLAGGPGTDTQY
TRBJ1-4,NA,NA,TRBV28,ASRPLPAGHEKLF
TRBJ1-1,NA,NA,TRBV28,ASSLFFPTGNTEAF
TRBJ2-4,TRBD1,NA,TRBV10-3,AISDIGTDPGKNIQY
TRBJ2-7,NA,NA,TRBV5-1,ASSLVVGYEQY
TRBJ2-1,NA,NA,TRBV19,ASSPVKVRAYNEQF
TRBJ1-2,NA,once,TRBV7-2,ASSLSGVRNGYT
TRBJ2-5,NA,NA,TRBV6-5,ATRDGSQETQY
TRBJ2-5,NA,NA,TRBV19,ASSPYGGETQY
TRBJ2-5,TRBD2,NA,TRBV6-5,ASSYRGGETQY
TRBJ1-1,NA,NA,TRBV7-8,ASSFPLNTEAF
TRBJ2-5,TRBD1,NA,TRBV27,ASSSRTGGVNIVETQY